Following are 17 T cell receptor beta chains from one sample sequenced in a study of vaccination effects on CD4 cells after COVID-19. The antigens of these receptors remain unknown. Libraries were prepared by immunoSEQ multiplex PCR; TCRdb keeps only in-frame clonotypes and omits some of them. The sample contains about 44,000 clones, approximately 82% of which appear only once. A 10-day culture period preceded the isolation of CD4+ T cells. The person had PCR-confirmed SARS-CoV-2 infection between March and December 2020. Either the BNT162b2 or mRNA-1273 vaccine was given to participants in two doses. Sequenced here: CD4+ T cells from PBMCs cultured without peptide, sampled after COVID-19 vaccination. These receptors were obtained from a human donor who had a prior SARS-CoV-2 infection.

This rearrangement joins TRBV5-1 to TRBJ2-4, with 12 bases lining up with TRBD2. The CDR3 sequence is 14 residues long. With 0 bases clipped from V and 14 bases from J, the junction kept 6 bases outside the gene matches. CDR1 and CDR2 (germline): SGHRS, YFSETQ. The CDR3 here is CASSLGLAGVLEYF. The CDR3 DNA is TGCGCCAGCAGCTTGGGACTAGCGGGAGTACTCGAGTACTTC.

The rearrangement uses TRBV12-3 or TRBV12-4 and TRBJ2-1; no clear D. This CDR3 spans 12 amino acids. Trimming left V 6 bases short and J 3 bases short, with 6 bases between. The chain's CDR3 is CASSFDYNEQFF. CDR3 nucleotides: TGTGCCAGCAGCTTTGACTACAATGAGCAGTTCTTC.

The V call is TRBV5-1, the J call TRBJ2-1; 9 bases agree with TRBD2. The V segment lost 0 bases and the J segment 5 bases; nucleotides outside the gene matches: 6. The CDR3 loop spans 16 amino acids. Looked up from germline, CDR1 is SGHRS and CDR2 is YFSETQ. CDR3 region: CASSLDGREGDNEQFF. CDR3 DNA sequence: TGCGCCAGCAGCTTGGATGGGCGGGAGGGTGACAATGAGCAGTTCTTC.

The V and J genes are TRBV10-3 and TRBJ1-1; 9 nucleotides match TRBD1. From germline, CDR1 is ENHRY and CDR2 SYGVKD. The CDR3 runs 13 residues. The trim removed 8 bases at V and 4 bases at J, leaving 5 bases unmatched. The CDR3 protein is CAIGRQGGTEAFF. In DNA, the CDR3 is TGTGCCATCGGAAGACAGGGGGGCACTGAAGCTTTCTTT.

The chain has TRBV19 and TRBJ2-1; D gene ambiguous. Looked up from germline, CDR1 is LNHDA and CDR2 is SQIVND (reference sequence). Trimming shortened V by 6 bases and J by 0 bases, and 12 bases separated the two germline ends. The CDR3 runs 15 residues. The CDR3 region is CASRHDRSSYNEQFF. In nucleotides, the CDR3 is TGTGCCAGTAGACACGACCGTAGCTCCTACAATGAGCAGTTCTTC.

The rearrangement uses TRBV9 and TRBJ2-7; D call uncertain. The CDR3 has 13 residues. Trimming removed 1 base at V and 5 bases at J, with 10 bases between. CDR1 and CDR2 (germline): SGDLS, YYNGEE. Here the CDR3 reads CASSVNPGDEQYF. CDR3 nucleotide sequence: TGTGCCAGCAGCGTAAACCCCGGCGACGAGCAGTACTTC.

The rearrangement links TRBV12-5 to TRBJ2-3, with TRBD2 matching 10 bases. CDR3 length: 14 amino acids. Looked up from germline, CDR1 is LGHNT and CDR2 is FRNRAP. Germline trimming cut 1 base from V and 6 bases from J; bases unmatched to any gene: 1. Here the CDR3 DNA reads TGTGCTAGTGGTTTGGGGACTAGCGGCGATACGCAGTATTTT. Its protein is CASGLGTSGDTQYF.

The rearrangement uses TRBV5-6 and TRBJ2-1; TRBD2 matches at 8 bases. The CDR3 has 15 amino acids. J gave up 3 bases and V 0 bases, and 2 bases lay outside the gene matches. Germline V CDR1 and CDR2: SGHDT, YYEEEE. The CDR3 DNA follows: TGTGCCAGCAGCTTGGCGACTAGCGACTACAATGAGCAGTTCTTC. Translated, it gives CASSLATSDYNEQFF.

A few counts support this clone. This chain links TRBV19 with TRBJ1-6; TRBD1 agrees at 10 bases. The J segment lost 6 bases and the V segment lost 4 bases, leaving 6 bases of the junction unmatched. The CDR3 spans 16 residues. Germline V CDR1 and CDR2: LNHDA, SQIVND (reference sequence). CDR3 in DNA: TGTGCCAGTAGTAAGACAGGGGGCAGGAGTAATTCACCCCTCCACTTT. Its translation is CASSKTGGRSNSPLHF.

The chain employs TRBV5-8 and TRBJ1-2, with D hard to call. Trimming took off 5 bases at V and 0 bases at J, with 11 bases between the two ends. Per germline, CDR1 SGHTS and CDR2 YDEGEE. The CDR3 is 14 residues long. The CDR3, as DNA: TGTGCCAGCAGGACCAGGACCTCTAACTATGGCTACACCTTC. Protein sequence: CASRTRTSNYGYTF.

This clone is a singleton in its sample. This chain uses TRBV18 with TRBJ1-2; no clear D gene. V lost 1 base to trimming and J lost 7 bases, with 10 bases between them. This CDR3 has 13 residues. The germline gives CDR1 KGHSH, CDR2 LQKENI. The DNA of the CDR3 is TGTGCCAGCTCACCACTGAAGGAGGGTGGCTACACCTTC. Its protein is CASSPLKEGGYTF.

V gene TRBV18 combines with J gene TRBJ1-3, with no clear D. This CDR3 contains 16 residues. Per germline, CDR1 KGHSH and CDR2 LQKENI. Between the trimmed V and J ends, which lost 5 bases and 0 bases, there was a span of 14 bases. The CDR3 DNA sequence: TGTGCCAGCTCAAGTCTCGCCTCGAGCTCTGGAAACACCATATATTTT. It specifies CASSSLASSSGNTIYF. The full variable domain, in which reference TRBV18 and TRBJ1-3 provide the parts outside the CDR3, is NAGVMQNPRHLVRRRGQEARLRCSPMKGHSHVYWYRQLPEEGLKFMVYLQKENIIDESGMPKERFSAEFPKEGPSILRIQQVVRGDSAAYFCASSSLASSSGNTIYFGEGSWLTVV.

This clone was observed a few times. J is TRBJ2-5 and V is TRBV3-1 (or the pseudogene TRBV3-2); 9 bases agree with TRBD2. The junction had 7 bases not matched to a gene; V was cut back by 0 bases and J by 2 bases. The CDR3 sequence is 17 residues long. CDR1 is LGHDT, CDR2 YNNKEL, per germline (reference sequence). CDR3 nucleotides: TGTGCCAGCAGCCAAGAAGGAGGGCGGGGGGGTCAAGAGACCCAGTACTTC. It codes for CASSQEGGRGGQETQYF.

This chain connects TRBV21-1 to TRBJ2-7. TRBV21-1 is a pseudogene locus. The CDR3 contains 12 residues. This chain's CDR3 is CATPDEAYEQYF. Here the CDR3 DNA reads TGTGCCACCCCTGACGAAGCCTACGAGCAGTACTTC.

The V call is TRBV5-1, the J call TRBJ1-4, with D tentatively TRBD1 (5 bases). Germline assignment: CDR1 SGHRS and CDR2 YFSETQ. Trimming removed 0 bases at V and 8 bases at J, with 11 bases between. This CDR3 is 14 amino acids long. The CDR3 region is CASSLEGAREKLFF. The CDR3 DNA follows: TGCGCCAGCAGCTTGGAAGGGGCCAGGGAAAAACTGTTTTTT.

V and J are TRBV5-1 and TRBJ2-3, with unresolved D. The germline gives CDR1 SGHRS, CDR2 YFSETQ. CDR3 size: 15 residues. The V and J ends lost 1 base and 0 bases respectively, with 9 bases between them. The CDR3 is CASSLSPVSTDTQYF. DNA for the CDR3: TGCGCCAGCAGCTTGTCCCCGGTTAGCACAGATACGCAGTATTTT.

This clone showed up just a few times. The J gene is TRBJ2-7, the V gene TRBV27, with D unclear. The V gene lost 4 bases and the J gene lost 2 bases, with 12 bases spanning the gap. The CDR3 has 14 residues. CDR1 and CDR2 (germline): MNHEY, SMNVEV (reference sequence). DNA for the CDR3: TGTGCCAGCAGTTCCACGACGGACCCCTACGAGCAGTACTTC. It is translated as CASSSTTDPYEQYF.